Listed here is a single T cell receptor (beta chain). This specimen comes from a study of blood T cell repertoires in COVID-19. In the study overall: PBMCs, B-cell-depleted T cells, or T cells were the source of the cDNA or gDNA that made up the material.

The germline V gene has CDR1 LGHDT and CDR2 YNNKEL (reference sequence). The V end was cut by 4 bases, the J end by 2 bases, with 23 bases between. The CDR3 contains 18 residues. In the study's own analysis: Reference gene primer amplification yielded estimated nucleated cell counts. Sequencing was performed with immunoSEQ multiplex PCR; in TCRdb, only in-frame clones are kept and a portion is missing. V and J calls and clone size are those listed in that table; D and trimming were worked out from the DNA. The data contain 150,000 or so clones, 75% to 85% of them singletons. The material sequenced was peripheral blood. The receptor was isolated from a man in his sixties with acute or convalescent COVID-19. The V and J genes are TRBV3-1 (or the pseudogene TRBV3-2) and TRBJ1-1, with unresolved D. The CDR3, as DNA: TGTGCCAGCAGCCGCACCTCTCATCTGCCGGGTCCTAACACTGAAGCTTTCTTT. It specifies CASSRTSHLPGPNTEAFF.